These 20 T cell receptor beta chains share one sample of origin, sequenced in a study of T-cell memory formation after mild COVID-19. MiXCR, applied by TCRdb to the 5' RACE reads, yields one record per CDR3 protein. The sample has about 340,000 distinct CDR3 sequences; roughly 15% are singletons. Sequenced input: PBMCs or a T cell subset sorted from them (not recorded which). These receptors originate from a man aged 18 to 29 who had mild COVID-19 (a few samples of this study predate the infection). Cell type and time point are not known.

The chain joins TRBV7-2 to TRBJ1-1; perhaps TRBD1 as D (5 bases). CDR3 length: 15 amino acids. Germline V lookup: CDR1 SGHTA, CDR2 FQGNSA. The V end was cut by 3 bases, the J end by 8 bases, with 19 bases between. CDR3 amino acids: CASSFKRKGLEEAFF. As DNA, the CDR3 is TGTGCCAGCAGCTTCAAGAGGAAGGGGTTGGAAGAAGCTTTCTTT.

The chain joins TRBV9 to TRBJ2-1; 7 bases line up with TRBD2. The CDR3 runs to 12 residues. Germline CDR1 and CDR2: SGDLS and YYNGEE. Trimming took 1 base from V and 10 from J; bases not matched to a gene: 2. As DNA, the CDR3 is TGTGCCAGCAGCGTAATGGGGGGGGAGCAGTTCTTC. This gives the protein CASSVMGGEQFF.

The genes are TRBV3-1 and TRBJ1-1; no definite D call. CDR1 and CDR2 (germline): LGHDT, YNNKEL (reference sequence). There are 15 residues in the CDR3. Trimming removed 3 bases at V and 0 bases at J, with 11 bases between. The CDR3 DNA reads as TGTGCCAGCAGCCAGGCTCTCGGGATGAACACTGAAGCTTTCTTT. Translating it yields CASSQALGMNTEAFF.

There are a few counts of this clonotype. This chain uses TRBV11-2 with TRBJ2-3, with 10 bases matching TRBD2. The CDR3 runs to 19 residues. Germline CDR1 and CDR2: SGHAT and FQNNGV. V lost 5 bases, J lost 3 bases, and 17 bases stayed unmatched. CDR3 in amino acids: CASSLNRPASGGRTDTQYF. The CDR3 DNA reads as TGTGCCAGCAGCCTCAATCGACCGGCTAGCGGGGGTCGGACAGATACGCAGTATTTT. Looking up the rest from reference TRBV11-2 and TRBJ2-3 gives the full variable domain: EAGVAQSPRYKIIEKRQSVAFWCNPISGHATLYWYQQILGQGPKLLIQFQNNGVVDDSQLPKDRFSAERLKGVDSTLKIQPAKLEDSAVYLCASSLNRPASGGRTDTQYFGPGTRLTVL.

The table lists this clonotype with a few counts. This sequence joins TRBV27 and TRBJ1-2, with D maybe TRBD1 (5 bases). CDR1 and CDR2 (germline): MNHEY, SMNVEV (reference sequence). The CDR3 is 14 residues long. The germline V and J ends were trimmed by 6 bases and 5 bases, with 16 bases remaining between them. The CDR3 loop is CASRRTGEGYGYTF. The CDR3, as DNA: TGTGCCAGCAGACGGACGGGTGAGGGGTATGGCTACACCTTC.

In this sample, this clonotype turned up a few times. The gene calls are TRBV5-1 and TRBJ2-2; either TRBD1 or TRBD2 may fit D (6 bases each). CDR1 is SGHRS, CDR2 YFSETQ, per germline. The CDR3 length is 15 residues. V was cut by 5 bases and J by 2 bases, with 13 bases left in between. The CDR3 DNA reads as TGCGCCAGCAGTCTCCGGGGGCATAACACCGGGGAGCTGTTTTTT. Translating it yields CASSLRGHNTGELFF. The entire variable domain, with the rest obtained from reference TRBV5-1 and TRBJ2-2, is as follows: KAGVTQTPRYLIKTRGQQVTLSCSPISGHRSVSWYQQTPGQGLQFLFEYFSETQRNKGNFPGRFSGRQFSNSRSEMNVSTLELGDSALYLCASSLRGHNTGELFFGEGSRLTVL.

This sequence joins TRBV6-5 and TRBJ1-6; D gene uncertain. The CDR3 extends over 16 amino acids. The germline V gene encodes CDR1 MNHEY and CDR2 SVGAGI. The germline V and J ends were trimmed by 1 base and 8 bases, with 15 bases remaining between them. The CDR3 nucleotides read TGTGCCAGCAGTTACTATGTGGACCTGAGGGATTCACCCCTCCACTTT. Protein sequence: CASSYYVDLRDSPLHF.

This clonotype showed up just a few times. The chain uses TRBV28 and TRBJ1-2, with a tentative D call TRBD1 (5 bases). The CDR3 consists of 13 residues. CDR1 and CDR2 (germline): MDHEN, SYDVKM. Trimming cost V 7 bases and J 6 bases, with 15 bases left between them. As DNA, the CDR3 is TGTGCCAGCATATCCAGGACCAGGGATGGCTACACCTTC. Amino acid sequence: CASISRTRDGYTF.

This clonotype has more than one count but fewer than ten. The CDR3 DNA sequence: TGTGCCAGCAGCCCTTCCGGGGGGAACACTGAAGCTTTCTTT. Protein sequence: CASSPSGGNTEAFF. This chain links TRBV7-9 with TRBJ1-1, with D perhaps matching TRBD1 (5 bases). The germline V gene encodes CDR1 SEHNR and CDR2 FQNEAQ (reference sequence). This CDR3 has 14 residues. V was trimmed by 5 bases and J by 1 base, leaving 11 bases between them.

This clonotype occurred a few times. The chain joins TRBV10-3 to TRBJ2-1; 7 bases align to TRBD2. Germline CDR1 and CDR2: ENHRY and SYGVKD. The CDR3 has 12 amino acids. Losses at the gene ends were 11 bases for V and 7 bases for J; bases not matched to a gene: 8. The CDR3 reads CAARGDWNEQFF. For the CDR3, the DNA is TGTGCCGCCCGGGGGGATTGGAATGAGCAGTTCTTC.

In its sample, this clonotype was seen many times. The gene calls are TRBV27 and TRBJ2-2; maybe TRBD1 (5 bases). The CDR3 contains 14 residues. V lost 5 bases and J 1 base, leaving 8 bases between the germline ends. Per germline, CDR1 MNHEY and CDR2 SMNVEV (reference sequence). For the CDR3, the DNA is TGTGCCAGCAGTGAAGACAGGAACACCGGGGAGCTGTTTTTT. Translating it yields CASSEDRNTGELFF.

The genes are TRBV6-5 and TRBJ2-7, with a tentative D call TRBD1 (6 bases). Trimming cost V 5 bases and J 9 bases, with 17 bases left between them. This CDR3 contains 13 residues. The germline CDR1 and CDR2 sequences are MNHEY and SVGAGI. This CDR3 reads CASSAAQGSRQYV. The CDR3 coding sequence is TGTGCCAGCAGTGCGGCACAGGGTTCGAGGCAGTACGTC.

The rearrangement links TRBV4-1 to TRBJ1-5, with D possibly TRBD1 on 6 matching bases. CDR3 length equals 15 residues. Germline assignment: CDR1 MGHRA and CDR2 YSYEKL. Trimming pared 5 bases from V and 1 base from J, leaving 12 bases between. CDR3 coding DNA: TGCGCCAGCAGCAGCCGGGACACAAGCAATCAGCCCCAGCATTTT. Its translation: CASSSRDTSNQPQHF.

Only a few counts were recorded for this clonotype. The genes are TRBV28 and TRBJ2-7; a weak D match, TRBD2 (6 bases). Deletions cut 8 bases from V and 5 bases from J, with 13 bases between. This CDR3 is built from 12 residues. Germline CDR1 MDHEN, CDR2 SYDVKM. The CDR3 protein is CASVDPGDEQYV. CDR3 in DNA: TGTGCCAGCGTCGACCCGGGAGACGAGCAGTACGTC.

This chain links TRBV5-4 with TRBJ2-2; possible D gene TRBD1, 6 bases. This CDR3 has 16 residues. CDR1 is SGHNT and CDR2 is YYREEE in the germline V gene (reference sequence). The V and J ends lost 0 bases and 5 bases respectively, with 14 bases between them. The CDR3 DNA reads TGTGCCAGCAGCTTGGCAGGGGCGCGGCGGACCGGGGAGCTGTTTTTT. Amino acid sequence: CASSLAGARRTGELFF.

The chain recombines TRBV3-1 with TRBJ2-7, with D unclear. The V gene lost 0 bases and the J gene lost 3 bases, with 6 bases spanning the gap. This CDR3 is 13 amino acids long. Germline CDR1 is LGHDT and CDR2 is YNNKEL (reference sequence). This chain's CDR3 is CASSQDPHYEQYF. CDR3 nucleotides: TGTGCCAGCAGCCAAGACCCCCACTACGAGCAGTACTTC.

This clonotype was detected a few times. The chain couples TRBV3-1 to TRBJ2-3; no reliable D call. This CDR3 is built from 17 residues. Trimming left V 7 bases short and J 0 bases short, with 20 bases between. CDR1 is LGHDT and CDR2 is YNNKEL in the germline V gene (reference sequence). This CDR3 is CASTPFGLALSTDTQYF. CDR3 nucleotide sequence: TGTGCCAGCACTCCGTTCGGGTTGGCGCTTAGCACAGATACGCAGTATTTT.

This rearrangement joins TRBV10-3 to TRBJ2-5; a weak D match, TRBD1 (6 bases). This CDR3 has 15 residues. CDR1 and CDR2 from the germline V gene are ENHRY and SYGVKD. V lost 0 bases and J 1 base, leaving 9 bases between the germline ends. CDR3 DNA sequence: TGTGCCATCAGTGAGTCGACAGGCCTCCAAGAGACCCAGTACTTC. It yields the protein CAISESTGLQETQYF.

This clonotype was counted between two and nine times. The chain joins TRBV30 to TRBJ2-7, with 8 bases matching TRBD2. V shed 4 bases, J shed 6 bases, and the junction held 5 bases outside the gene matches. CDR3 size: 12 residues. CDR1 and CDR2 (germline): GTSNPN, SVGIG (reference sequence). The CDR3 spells CAWNGGTSEQYF. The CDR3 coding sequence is TGTGCCTGGAACGGGGGGACTAGCGAGCAGTACTTC. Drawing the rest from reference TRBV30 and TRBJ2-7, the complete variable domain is SQTIHQWPATLVQPVGSPLSLECTVEGTSNPNLYWYRQAAGRGLQLLFYSVGIGQISSEVPQNLSASRPQDRQFILSSKKLLLSDSGFYLCAWNGGTSEQYFGPGTRLTVT.

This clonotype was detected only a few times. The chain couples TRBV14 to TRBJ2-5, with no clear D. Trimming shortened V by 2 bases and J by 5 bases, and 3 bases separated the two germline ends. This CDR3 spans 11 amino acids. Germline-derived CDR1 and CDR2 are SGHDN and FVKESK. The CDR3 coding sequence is TGTGCCAGCAGCCAATTTGAGACCCAGTACTTC. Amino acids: CASSQFETQYF.